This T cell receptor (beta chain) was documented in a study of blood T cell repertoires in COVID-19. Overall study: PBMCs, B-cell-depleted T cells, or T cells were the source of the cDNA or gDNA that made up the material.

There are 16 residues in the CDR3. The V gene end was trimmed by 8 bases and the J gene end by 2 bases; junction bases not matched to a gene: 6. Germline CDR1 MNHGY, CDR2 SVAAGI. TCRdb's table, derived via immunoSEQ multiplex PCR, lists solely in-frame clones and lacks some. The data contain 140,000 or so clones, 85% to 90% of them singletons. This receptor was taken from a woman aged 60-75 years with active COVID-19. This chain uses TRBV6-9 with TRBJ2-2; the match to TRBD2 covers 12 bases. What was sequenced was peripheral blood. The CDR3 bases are TGTGCCAGCCAGACTAGCGGGGGTGGAAACACCGGGGAGCTGTTTTTT. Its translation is CASQTSGGGNTGELFF.